The 24 T cell receptor beta chains listed next were all sequenced from one sample in a study of human T cells and chemical hapten exposure. TCRdb re-analysed the RACE reads in MiXCR, keeping a single row per CDR3 protein. Of around 70,000 distinct CDR3 sequences in the sample, 8.5% to 14% were seen once. Time point here: patch test 3, about 24 weeks after DPC sensitization. Documented treatment: therapeutic diphenylcyclopropenone sensitization with weekly scalp DPC. The source material was whole blood, sampled in connection with sensitization to the hapten diphenylcyclopropenone (DPC). Receptor source: a woman in her fifties or sixties with alopecia areata. Some clones in this sample may be carry-over from other donors' samples.

The chain links TRBV4-1 to TRBJ2-3, with 8 bases identical to TRBD1. With V trimmed by 0 bases and J by 4 bases, 9 bases remained unmatched. This CDR3 has 17 residues. The germline CDR1 and CDR2 sequences are MGHRA and YSYEKL. CDR3 sequence reads: CASSQERTGSGADTQYF. The CDR3, as DNA: TGCGCCAGCAGCCAAGAGCGGACAGGGTCTGGCGCAGATACGCAGTATTTT.

This sequence joins TRBV11-2 and TRBJ2-2; TRBD1 matches 7 bases. Germline V gene lookup returns CDR1 SGHAT and CDR2 FQNNGV. The V segment lost 1 base and the J segment 8 bases; nucleotides outside the gene matches: 10. The CDR3 covers 16 residues. Here the CDR3 DNA reads TGTGCCAGCAGCTTAGGCCACAGGGGTCAAGGTGGGGAGCTGTTTTTT. It translates to CASSLGHRGQGGELFF.

J is TRBJ1-5 and V is TRBV28, with D unclear. CDR1 and CDR2 from the germline V gene are MDHEN and SYDVKM. The CDR3 runs to 13 residues. Trimming pared 5 bases from V and 3 bases from J, leaving 8 bases between. CDR3 sequence reads: CASSTAFNQPQHF. In DNA, the CDR3 is TGTGCCAGCAGTACAGCGTTCAATCAGCCCCAGCATTTT. Variable domain in full (rest from reference TRBV28 and TRBJ1-5): DVKVTQSSRYLVKRTGEKVFLECVQDMDHENMFWYRQDPGLGLRLIYFSYDVKMKEKGDIPEGYSVSREKKERFSLILESASTNQTSMYLCASSTAFNQPQHFGDGTRLSIL.

This clonotype was recorded at least ten times. CDR3 sequence reads: CASSQTQGLGTEAFF. The CDR3 nucleotides are TGTGCCAGCAGCCAAACACAGGGTTTGGGAACTGAAGCTTTCTTT. The genes are TRBV3-1 and TRBJ1-1; possible D gene TRBD1, 6 bases. Germline loops: CDR1 LGHDT, CDR2 YNNKEL (reference sequence). Trimming stripped 2 bases from V and 5 bases from J, with 15 bases between. The CDR3 covers 15 residues.

In this sample, this clonotype turned up many times. This chain joins TRBV20-1 and TRBJ2-4, with a possible D match to TRBD2 (5 bases). V lost 0 bases and J lost 6, with 9 bases in between. The CDR3 totals 13 residues. Germline loops: CDR1 DFQATT, CDR2 SNEGSKA (reference sequence). As DNA, the CDR3 is TGCAGTGCTAGAGACGGGAATGGAAACATTCAGTACTTC. This encodes CSARDGNGNIQYF.

This clonotype was recorded at least ten times. The genes are TRBV18 and TRBJ2-4; D remains ambiguous. The CDR3 has 15 amino acids. V lost 3 bases, J lost 0 bases, and 9 bases lay in between. Germline assignment: CDR1 KGHSH and CDR2 LQKENI. CDR3 region: CASSPGQLAKNIQYF. For the CDR3, the DNA is TGTGCCAGCTCACCGGGTCAATTAGCCAAAAACATTCAGTACTTC.

The V and J genes are TRBV12-3 or TRBV12-4 and TRBJ1-4; D is perhaps TRBD1 (6 bases). The CDR3 extends over 15 amino acids. Trimming took 7 bases from V and 8 from J, leaving 20 bases between them. The CDR3 loop is CASTLVPGAGEKLFF. As DNA, the CDR3 is TGTGCCAGCACCCTGGTTCCAGGGGCGGGAGAAAAACTGTTTTTT.

This clonotype occurred many times. The rearrangement uses TRBV7-6 and TRBJ2-5; the D is unclear. Germline V gene lookup returns CDR1 SGHVS and CDR2 FNYEAQ. The CDR3 spans 14 residues. Trimming took 1 base from V and 7 from J, leaving 13 bases between them. The CDR3 spells CASSLDNPSGTQYF. The CDR3 coding sequence is TGTGCCAGCAGCTTAGATAATCCCTCAGGGACCCAGTACTTC. The variable domain in full, with the rest retrieved from reference TRBV7-6 and TRBJ2-5, is GAGVSQSPRYKVTKRGQDVALRCDPISGHVSLYWYRQALGQGPEFLTYFNYEAQQDKSGLPNDRFSAERPEGSISTLTIQRTEQRDSAMYRCASSLDNPSGTQYFGPGTRLLVL.

This clonotype was detected a few times. The V gene is TRBV2, the J gene TRBJ2-1; D may be TRBD2 (5 bases). CDR3 length equals 15 residues. With 8 bases removed from V and 8 bases from J, the gap between germline ends came to 22 bases. Per the germline V gene, CDR1 is SNHLY and CDR2 is FYNNEI. The CDR3 is CASSPLGGLGDEQFF. The CDR3 bases are TGTGCCAGCTCCCCCCTGGGCGGGCTAGGCGATGAGCAGTTCTTC.

The chain uses TRBV7-8 and TRBJ2-7; TRBD2 matches 13 bases. V trimming: 7 bases; J trimming: 4 bases; junction bases outside the gene matches: 10. The CDR3 spans 16 residues. The germline CDR1 and CDR2 sequences are SGHVS and FQNEAQ. The CDR3 DNA is TGTGCCAGCACCGCCCGGTCGACTAGCGGGAGGTACGAGCAGTACTTC. Translating it yields CASTARSTSGRYEQYF.

This clonotype has a handful of counts. The chain's CDR3 is CASSPGLAGDGYEQYF. CDR3 DNA: TGCGCCAGCAGCCCTGGACTAGCGGGAGACGGATACGAGCAGTACTTC. This chain links TRBV5-1 with TRBJ2-7; TRBD2 agrees at 13 bases. Trimming took 4 bases from V and 4 from J; bases not matched to a gene: 8. This CDR3 contains 16 residues. Germline CDR1 and CDR2: SGHRS and YFSETQ.

This clonotype was seen ten or more times. This chain joins TRBV20-1 and TRBJ2-3; 8 positions match TRBD1. Losses at the gene ends were 0 bases for V and 5 bases for J; bases not matched to a gene: 10. CDR1 is DFQATT and CDR2 is SNEGSKA in the germline V gene (reference sequence). This CDR3 spans 16 amino acids. The CDR3 loop reads CSARDGSRGHEDTQYF. In DNA form, the CDR3 reads TGCAGTGCTAGAGATGGAAGCAGGGGGCATGAAGATACGCAGTATTTT.

This clonotype was counted at least ten times. The rearrangement uses TRBV7-2 and TRBJ1-5; 7 bases map to TRBD1. The ends lost 5 bases at V and 6 bases at J; junction bases unmatched: 7. CDR3 size: 14 residues. Germline CDR1 SGHTA, CDR2 FQGNSA. CDR3 coding DNA: TGTGCCAGCAGCCAAGGACAGGCGGGTCAGCCCCAGCATTTT. It specifies CASSQGQAGQPQHF.

This clonotype has at least ten counts. This rearrangement joins TRBV27 to TRBJ1-4; the match to TRBD1 covers 10 bases. V lost 5 bases and J lost 8; bases outside the gene matches: 8. CDR1 and CDR2 from the germline V gene are MNHEY and SMNVEV (reference sequence). The CDR3 runs to 15 residues. The CDR3 DNA is TGTGCCAGCAGTCCCCAAGGGGACAGGGGAGAAAAACTGTTTTTT. Translation: CASSPQGDRGEKLFF.

This clonotype showed up just a few times. The chain has TRBV18 and TRBJ2-1; no firm D call. V was pared by 5 bases and J by 9 bases, with 11 bases between. Germline-derived CDR1 and CDR2 are KGHSH and LQKENI. The CDR3 sequence is 12 residues long. DNA for the CDR3: TGTGCCAGCTCATTAAGGGCAGGTGAGCAGTTCTTC. This codes for CASSLRAGEQFF. Based on the CDR3 plus reference TRBV18 and TRBJ2-1, the full variable domain is NAGVMQNPRHLVRRRGQEARLRCSPMKGHSHVYWYRQLPEEGLKFMVYLQKENIIDESGMPKERFSAEFPKEGPSILRIQQVVRGDSAAYFCASSLRAGEQFFGPGTRLTVL.

This clonotype was recorded at least ten times. The chain joins TRBV2 to TRBJ2-1, with 8 bases lining up with TRBD2. This CDR3 has 13 amino acids. V lost 8 bases and J lost 10; bases outside the gene matches: 10. Germline assignment: CDR1 SNHLY and CDR2 FYNNEI. CDR3 sequence reads: CASGETGLGEQFF. The CDR3 nucleotides read TGTGCCAGCGGGGAGACGGGACTAGGGGAGCAGTTCTTC. Combining the CDR3 with reference TRBV2 and TRBJ2-1 gives the whole variable domain EPEVTQTPSHQVTQMGQEVILRCVPISNHLYFYWYRQILGQKVEFLVSFYNNEISEKSEIFDDQFSVERPDGSNFTLKIRSTKLEDSAMYFCASGETGLGEQFFGPGTRLTVL.

The table lists this clonotype with a few counts. This chain connects TRBV20-1 to TRBJ1-2; tentative D call: TRBD1 (6 bases). Per the germline V gene, CDR1 is DFQATT and CDR2 is SNEGSKA (reference sequence). Trimming took 3 bases from V and 7 from J, leaving 18 bases between them. This CDR3 comprises 14 residues. The CDR3 region has the DNA TGCAGTGCTAGCCGGGACACCCGCCTCTCTGGCTACACCTTC. It translates to CSASRDTRLSGYTF.

The chain links TRBV5-1 to TRBJ1-1; 11 nucleotides match TRBD1. Germline CDR1 and CDR2: SGHRS and YFSETQ. J gave up 1 base and V 4 bases, and 6 bases lay outside the gene matches. The CDR3 runs to 16 residues. The CDR3 DNA follows: TGCGCCAGCAGCAAGTTGGACAGGGGGCCGAACACTGAAGCTTTCTTT. Protein sequence: CASSKLDRGPNTEAFF. The full variable domain, rest sourced from reference TRBV5-1 and TRBJ1-1, is KAGVTQTPRYLIKTRGQQVTLSCSPISGHRSVSWYQQTPGQGLQFLFEYFSETQRNKGNFPGRFSGRQFSNSRSEMNVSTLELGDSALYLCASSKLDRGPNTEAFFGQGTRLTVV.

This clonotype was observed at least ten times. The chain is built from TRBV6-1 and TRBJ2-7; D unclear. The germline V gene encodes CDR1 MNHNS and CDR2 SASEGT. This CDR3 has 14 residues. The V gene lost 0 bases and the J gene lost 6 bases, with 12 bases spanning the gap. CDR3 coding DNA: TGTGCCAGCAGTGAAGCTCGGGTACCTGCCGAGCAGTACTTC. It is translated as CASSEARVPAEQYF.

This clonotype was seen at least ten times. The chain is built from TRBV5-4 and TRBJ2-7; perhaps TRBD2 as D (6 bases). Trimming cost V 3 bases and J 0 bases, with 10 bases left between them. The CDR3 totals 14 residues. CDR1 SGHNT and CDR2 YYREEE come from the germline V gene (reference sequence). The CDR3, as DNA: TGTGCCAGCAGCTCACCGGACTACTCCTACGAGCAGTACTTC. It translates to CASSSPDYSYEQYF.

This clonotype was counted between two and nine times. At one of its ends the junction is not consistent with the germline gene, which may arise from a read error. Here the CDR3 DNA reads TGTGACAGCAGTTGGACAGGGTATCTCCCCGGGCAGTACTTC. It is translated as CDSSWTGYLPGQYF. This rearrangement joins TRBV12-3 or TRBV12-4 to TRBJ2-7; 8 positions match TRBD1. The CDR3 spans 14 residues.

The chain combines TRBV28 with TRBJ2-7, with D possibly being TRBD2 (5 bases). This CDR3 has 12 residues. Germline CDR1 MDHEN, CDR2 SYDVKM. V lost 2 bases, J lost 6 bases, and 8 bases lay in between. This chain's CDR3 is CASSLPRAEQYF. The CDR3 DNA is TGTGCCAGCAGTTTACCGCGGGCCGAGCAGTACTTC.

Many counts were recorded for this clonotype. The J gene is TRBJ1-2, the V gene TRBV24-1; the D is unclear. The length of the CDR3 is 15 residues. V lost 3 bases and J 3 bases, leaving 13 bases between the germline ends. From germline, CDR1 is KGHDR and CDR2 SFDVKD. In DNA, the CDR3 is TGTGCCACCAGTGATGCTCACAGCGCTGACTATGGCTACACCTTC. This translates into CATSDAHSADYGYTF.

This clonotype was seen a few times. This chain connects TRBV29-1 to TRBJ1-2, with 7 positions matching TRBD1. The trim removed 8 bases at V and 2 bases at J, leaving 8 bases unmatched. Germline-derived CDR1 and CDR2 are SQVTM and ANQGSEA. The CDR3 is 13 amino acids. The CDR3 DNA reads TGCAGCCCACCAGACAGGGCGAACTATGGCTACACCTTC. Translating gives CSPPDRANYGYTF. Looking up the rest from reference TRBV29-1 and TRBJ1-2 gives the full variable domain: SAVISQKPSRDICQRGTSLTIQCQVDSQVTMMFWYRQQPGQSLTLIATANQGSEATYESGFVIDKFPISRPNLTFSTLTVSNMSPEDSSIYLCSPPDRANYGYTFGSGTRLTVV.